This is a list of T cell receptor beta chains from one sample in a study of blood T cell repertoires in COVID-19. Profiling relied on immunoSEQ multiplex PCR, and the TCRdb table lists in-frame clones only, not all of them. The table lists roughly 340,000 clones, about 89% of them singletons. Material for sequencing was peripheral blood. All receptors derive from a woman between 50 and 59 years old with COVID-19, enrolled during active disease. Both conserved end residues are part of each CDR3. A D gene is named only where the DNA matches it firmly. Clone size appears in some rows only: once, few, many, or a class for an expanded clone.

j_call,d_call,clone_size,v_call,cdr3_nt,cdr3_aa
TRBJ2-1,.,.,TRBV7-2,TGTGCCAGCAGCTTAGCGCCCAGCGGGTCCATCTCTCCCTACAATGAGCAGTTCTTC,CASSLAPSGSISPYNEQFF
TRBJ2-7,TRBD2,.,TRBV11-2,TGTGCCAGCTCCCGGGGGGTACCCTACGAGCAGTACTTC,CASSRGVPYEQYF
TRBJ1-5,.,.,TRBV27,TGTGCCAGCAGTGGTGGGGGAGGAAATCAGCCCCAGCATTTT,CASSGGGGNQPQHF
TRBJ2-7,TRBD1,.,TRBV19,TGTGCCAGTAGTATAGCCTCAGGGGGCGCCTCCTACGAGCAGTACTTC,CASSIASGGASYEQYF
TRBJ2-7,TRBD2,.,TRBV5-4,TGTGCCAGCAGCTTAGGGACTAGCGGGAGCTTTCACGAGCAGTACTTC,CASSLGTSGSFHEQYF
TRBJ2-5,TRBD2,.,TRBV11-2,TGTGCCAGCAGCAGGGGACTAGCGGGAGTAAGCCAAGAGACCCAGTACTTC,CASSRGLAGVSQETQYF
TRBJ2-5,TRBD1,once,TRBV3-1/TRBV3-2,TGTGCCAGCAGCCCAAGGGGGCCGGGAGAGACCCAGTACTTC,CASSPRGPGETQYF
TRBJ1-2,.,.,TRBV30,TGTGCCTGGAGTGGACAGCCGCCTTATGGCTACACCTTC,CAWSGQPPYGYTF
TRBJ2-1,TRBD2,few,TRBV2,TGTGCCAGCAGGGGGGATAGCGGGATTGAGCAGTTCTTC,CASRGDSGIEQFF
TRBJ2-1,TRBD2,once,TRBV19,TGTGCCAGTTTTAGCGGGAGTGCCAATGAGCAGTTCTTC,CASFSGSANEQFF
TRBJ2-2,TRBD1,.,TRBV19,TGTGCCAGTAGCCGACAGGGTTTGGCCGGGGAGCTGTTTTTT,CASSRQGLAGELFF
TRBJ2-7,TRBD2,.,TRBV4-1,TGCGCCAGCAGTAGCGCGGGAGGAGCCCACGAGCAGTACTTC,CASSSAGGAHEQYF
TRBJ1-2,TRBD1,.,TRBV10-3,TGTGCCATCAGCGGACAGGGGTCGAACTATGGCTACACCTTC,CAISGQGSNYGYTF
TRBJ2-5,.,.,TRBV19,TGTGCCAGTTCACAGGGGGGGGAGACCCAGTACTTC,CASSQGGETQYF
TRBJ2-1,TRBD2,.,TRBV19,TGTGCCAGTATTGCGGGGGGAGACTCCTACAATGAGCAGTTCTTC,CASIAGGDSYNEQFF